This T cell receptor beta chain was retrieved from a study of T cell responses to AZD1222 COVID-19 vaccine. Assay: immunoSEQ multiplex PCR; the TCRdb copy retains only in-frame clones and omits some. The table records over 95,000 clones, roughly 87% of them present only once. The CDR3 spans 15 residues. Per the germline V gene, CDR1 is SGHNT and CDR2 is YYREEE (reference sequence). The V gene end was trimmed by 4 bases and the J gene end by 4 bases; junction bases not matched to a gene: 6. The chain links TRBV5-4 to TRBJ1-1; 11 bases fit TRBD1. This specimen was peripheral blood, taken on day 0 of AZD1222 vaccination. This clonotype was sampled from an adult in good health. The CDR3 sequence: CASSAPGTGGTEAFF. The CDR3 DNA sequence: TGTGCCAGCAGCGCTCCCGGGACAGGGGGCACTGAAGCTTTCTTT.